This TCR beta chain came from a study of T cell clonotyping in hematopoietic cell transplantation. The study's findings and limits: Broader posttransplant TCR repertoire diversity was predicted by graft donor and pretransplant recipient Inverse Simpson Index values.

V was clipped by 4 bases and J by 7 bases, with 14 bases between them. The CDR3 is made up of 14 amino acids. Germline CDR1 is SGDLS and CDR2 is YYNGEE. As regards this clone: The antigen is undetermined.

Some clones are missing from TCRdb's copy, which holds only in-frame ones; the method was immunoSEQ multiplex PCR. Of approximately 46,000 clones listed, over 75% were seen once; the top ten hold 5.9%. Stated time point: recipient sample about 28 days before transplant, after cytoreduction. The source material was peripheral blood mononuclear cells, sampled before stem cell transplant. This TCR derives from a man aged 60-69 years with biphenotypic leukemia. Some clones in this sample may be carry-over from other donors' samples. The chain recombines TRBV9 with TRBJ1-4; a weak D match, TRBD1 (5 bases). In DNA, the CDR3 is TGTGCCAGCAGCCCCCGGGACCGGATTGAAAAACTGTTTTTT. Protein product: CASSPRDRIEKLFF.